The T cell receptor beta chain described here comes from a study of cytomegalovirus exposure and HLA in healthy donors. Regarding the study as a whole: For most TCR beta V segments, an earlier analysis put the productive rate at about 87% or about 30% of the time. The study carried out a later analysis of TCR beta sequences. It associated some 18,000 of them with specific HLA alleles at a false discovery rate of 0.05. Most sequenced TCRs were rare (though some public TCRs occurred in many donors).

Germline assignment: CDR1 SGHNT and CDR2 YYREEE (reference sequence). CDR3 length: 14 residues. The trim removed 4 bases at V and 7 bases at J, leaving 10 bases unmatched. With regard to this clone: What it binds is not known.

PCR involved 60 Vbeta and 13 Jbeta primers. The method was immunoSEQ multiplex PCR; TCRdb's version includes in-frame clones alone and lacks a portion of them. The data contain over 110,000 clones, around three quarters of them singletons. The sequence was obtained from a woman under 30 in good health and CMV-seropositive. V and J are TRBV5-4 and TRBJ1-2; 7 nucleotides match TRBD1. Sequenced sample: PBMCs. CDR3 bases: TGTGCCAGCAGCAGTCAGACAGGGTTCTCTGGCTACACCTTC. This encodes CASSSQTGFSGYTF.